What follows describes a single TCR beta chain. The sample comes from a study of blood T cell repertoires in COVID-19. About the research overall: COVID-19 samples, acute and convalescent, were from the United States, Italy and Spain. In each case, the material was cDNA or gDNA derived from T cells, B-cell-depleted T cells, or PBMCs.

Study processing details: Reference gene primers were amplified, and this amplification served to estimate nucleated cell counts. Data came from immunoSEQ multiplex PCR; TCRdb stores just in-frame clones and leaves some out. The D gene and trimming were derived from the DNA, and the V and J assignments and clone size from that table. The table lists 200,000 to 250,000 clones, roughly 87% of them singletons. CDR3 length equals 16 residues. Germline trimming cut 2 bases from V and 7 bases from J; bases unmatched to any gene: 14. Germline V lookup: CDR1 LGHDT, CDR2 YNNKEL (reference sequence). The receptor was isolated from a woman younger than 30 who had recovered from COVID-19. The chain couples TRBV3-1 (or the pseudogene TRBV3-2) to TRBJ2-7; 7 nucleotides match TRBD1. Sequencing was done on a sample of peripheral blood. CDR3 DNA: TGTGCCAGCAGCCAAAGTATGACAGGGATTTTTGGGGAGCAGTACTTC. Translation: CASSQSMTGIFGEQYF.